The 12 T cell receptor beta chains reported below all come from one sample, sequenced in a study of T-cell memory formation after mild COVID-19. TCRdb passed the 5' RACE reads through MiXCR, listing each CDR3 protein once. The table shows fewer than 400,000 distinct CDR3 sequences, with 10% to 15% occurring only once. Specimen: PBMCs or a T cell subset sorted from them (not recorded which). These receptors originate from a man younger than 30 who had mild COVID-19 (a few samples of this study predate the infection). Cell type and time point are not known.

DNA for the CDR3: TGTGCCAGCAGTTTAGACGGGGGGAAAGAGACCCAGTACTTC. Protein product: CASSLDGGKETQYF. The chain recombines TRBV12-3 or TRBV12-4 with TRBJ2-5; 7 bases agree with TRBD2. Unmatched junction bases numbered 2, after V lost 1 base and J lost 3 bases. The CDR3 sequence is 14 residues long.

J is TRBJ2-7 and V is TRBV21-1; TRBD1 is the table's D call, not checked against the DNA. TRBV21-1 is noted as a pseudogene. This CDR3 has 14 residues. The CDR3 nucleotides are TGTGCCAGCAAGTGTAGTGTCCCATGCTACGAGCAGTACTTC. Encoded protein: CASKCSVPCYEQYF.

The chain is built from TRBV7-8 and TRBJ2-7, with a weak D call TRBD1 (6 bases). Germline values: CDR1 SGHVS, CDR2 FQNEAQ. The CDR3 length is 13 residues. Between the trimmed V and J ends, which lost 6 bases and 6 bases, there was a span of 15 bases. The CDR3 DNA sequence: TGTGCCAGCAGACCCGACAGGTGGGGCGAGCAGTACTTC. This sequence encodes CASRPDRWGEQYF.

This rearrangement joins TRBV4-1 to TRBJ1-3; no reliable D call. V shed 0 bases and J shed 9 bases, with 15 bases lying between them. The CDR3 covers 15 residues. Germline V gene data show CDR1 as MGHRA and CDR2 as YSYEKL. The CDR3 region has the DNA TGCGCCAGCAGCCAAGAGCGTACGGTACGGCCCACCATATATTTT. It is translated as CASSQERTVRPTIYF.

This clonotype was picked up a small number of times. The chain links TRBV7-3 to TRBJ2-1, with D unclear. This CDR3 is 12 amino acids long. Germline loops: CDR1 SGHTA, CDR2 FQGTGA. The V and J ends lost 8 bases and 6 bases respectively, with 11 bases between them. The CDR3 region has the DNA TGTGCCAGCGGCCACCCAGGCAATGAGCAGTTCTTC. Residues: CASGHPGNEQFF.

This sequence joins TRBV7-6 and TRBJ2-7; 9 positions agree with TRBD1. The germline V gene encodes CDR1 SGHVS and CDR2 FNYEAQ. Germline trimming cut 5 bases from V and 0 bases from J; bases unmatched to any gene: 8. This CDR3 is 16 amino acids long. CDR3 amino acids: CASSRSSGQGSYEQYF. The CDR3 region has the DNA TGTGCCAGCAGCCGAAGCTCGGGACAGGGCTCCTACGAGCAGTACTTC.

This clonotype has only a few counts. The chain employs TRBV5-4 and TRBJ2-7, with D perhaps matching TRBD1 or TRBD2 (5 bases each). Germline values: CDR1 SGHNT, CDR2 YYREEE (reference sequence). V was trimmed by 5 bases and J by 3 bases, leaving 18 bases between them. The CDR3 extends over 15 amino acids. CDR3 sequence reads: CASSSGTARLYEQYF. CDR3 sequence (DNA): TGTGCCAGCAGTTCAGGGACCGCACGCCTCTACGAGCAGTACTTC.

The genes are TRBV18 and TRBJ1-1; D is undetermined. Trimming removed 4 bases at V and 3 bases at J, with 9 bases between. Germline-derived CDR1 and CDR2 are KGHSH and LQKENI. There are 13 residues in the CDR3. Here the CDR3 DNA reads TGTGCCAGCTCACAGGGTCGGGACACTGAAGCTTTCTTT. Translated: CASSQGRDTEAFF.

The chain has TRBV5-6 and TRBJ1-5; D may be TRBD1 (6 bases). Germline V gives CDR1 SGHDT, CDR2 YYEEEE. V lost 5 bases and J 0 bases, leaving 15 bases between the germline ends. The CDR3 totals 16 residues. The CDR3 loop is CASSPSGRGSNQPQHF. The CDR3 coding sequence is TGTGCCAGCAGTCCATCCGGCAGGGGTAGCAATCAGCCCCAGCATTTT.

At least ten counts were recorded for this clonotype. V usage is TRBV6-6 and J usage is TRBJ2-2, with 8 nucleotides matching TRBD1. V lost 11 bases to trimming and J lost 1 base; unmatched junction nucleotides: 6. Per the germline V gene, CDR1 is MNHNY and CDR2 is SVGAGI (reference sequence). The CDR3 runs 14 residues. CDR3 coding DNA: TGTGCCGGCACGGGACAGGAGAACACCGGGGAGCTGTTTTTT. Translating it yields CAGTGQENTGELFF.

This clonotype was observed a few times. The CDR3, as DNA: TGTGCCAGCAGTGAGCCTGGGGCCAACGTCCTGACTTTC. Residues: CASSEPGANVLTF. V is TRBV25-1 and J is TRBJ2-6; D not certain. V lost 3 bases, J lost 2 bases, and 2 bases lay in between. The germline V gene has CDR1 MGHDK and CDR2 SYGVNS. The CDR3 totals 13 residues. The variable domain in full, with the rest retrieved from reference TRBV25-1 and TRBJ2-6, is EADIYQTPRYLVIGTGKKITLECSQTMGHDKMYWYQQDPGMELHLIHYSYGVNSTEKGDLSSESTVSRIRTEHFPLTLESARPSHTSQYLCASSEPGANVLTFGAGSRLTVL.

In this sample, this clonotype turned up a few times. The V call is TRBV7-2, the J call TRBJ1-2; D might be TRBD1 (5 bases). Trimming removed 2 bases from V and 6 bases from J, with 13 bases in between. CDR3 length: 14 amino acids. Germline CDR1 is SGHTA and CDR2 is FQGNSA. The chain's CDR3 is CASSLNPGLDGYTF. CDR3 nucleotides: TGTGCCAGCAGCTTAAACCCAGGGCTGGATGGCTACACCTTC.